The 9 T cell receptor beta chains below come from one sample, sequenced in a study of cytotoxic CD8 clonotypes in ibrutinib-treated CLL. Here immunoSEQ multiplex PCR was the method, and the copy in TCRdb shows in-frame clones only, minus some. The repertoire holds 150,000 or so clones, with 65% to 85% as singletons. The sequenced sample was PBMCs, obtained after 36 months of ibrutinib treatment. These receptor sequences come from a human donor with chronic lymphocytic leukemia.

This clone has only a few counts. The CDR3 region has the DNA TGTGCCAGCAGCCTGAGCGGGAGGGCAGATAAAAACATTCAGTACTTC. Translation: CASSLSGRADKNIQYF. V gene TRBV4-2 combines with J gene TRBJ2-4; 10 bases agree with TRBD2. The germline gives CDR1 LGHNA, CDR2 YNFKEQ. This CDR3 is 16 amino acids long. Trimming took 4 bases from V and 4 from J; bases not matched to a gene: 7.

CDR3 residues: CASSQDGAGHGYTF. The CDR3 DNA sequence: TGTGCCAGCAGCCAAGATGGTGCAGGGCATGGCTACACCTTC. The chain links TRBV14 to TRBJ1-2, with D maybe TRBD1 (5 bases). Germline CDR1 is SGHDN and CDR2 is FVKESK. Trimming took 0 bases from V and 6 from J, leaving 11 bases between them. The CDR3 has 14 amino acids.

The genes are TRBV19 and TRBJ1-1, with D possibly TRBD1 on 5 matching bases. Looked up from germline, CDR1 is LNHDA and CDR2 is SQIVND (reference sequence). Trimming removed 3 bases at V and 1 base at J, with 12 bases between. The CDR3 is made up of 15 amino acids. CDR3 loop: CASSMGGRSNTEAFF. The DNA for the CDR3 is TGTGCCAGTAGTATGGGGGGGAGATCGAACACTGAAGCTTTCTTT.

The rearrangement links TRBV18 to TRBJ2-1; 10 bases are a match to TRBD2. In germline, CDR1 is KGHSH, CDR2 LQKENI. Germline trimming cut 3 bases from V and 9 bases from J; bases unmatched to any gene: 8. The CDR3 has 15 residues. The CDR3 is CASSPYSGRAGEQFF. The CDR3 coding sequence is TGTGCCAGCTCACCCTACAGCGGGAGGGCCGGTGAGCAGTTCTTC.

V and J are TRBV28 and TRBJ1-1, with no clear D. This CDR3 contains 15 residues. Trimming took off 6 bases at V and 4 bases at J, with 18 bases between the two ends. Germline V gene data show CDR1 as MDHEN and CDR2 as SYDVKM. This CDR3 reads CASSTLGSWATEAFF. The CDR3 nucleotides are TGTGCCAGCAGCACACTAGGGAGTTGGGCCACTGAAGCTTTCTTT.

This chain joins TRBV4-2 and TRBJ2-5; 7 bases match TRBD1. V was pared by 4 bases and J by 5 bases, with 10 bases of the junction left unmatched. Germline V CDR1 and CDR2: LGHNA, YNFKEQ. This CDR3 contains 15 residues. CDR3 sequence reads: CASSRRSGGIETQYF. CDR3 DNA: TGTGCCAGCAGCCGCCGGTCAGGGGGAATTGAGACCCAGTACTTC.

The chain joins TRBV15 to TRBJ1-2; TRBD1 agrees at 9 bases. CDR1 and CDR2 (germline): LNHNV, YYDKDF (reference sequence). V lost 7 bases and J lost 8; bases outside the gene matches: 11. This CDR3 is 14 amino acids long. CDR3 amino acids: CATTTDRGSQGYTF. In nucleotides, the CDR3 is TGTGCCACCACCACCGACAGGGGGTCTCAGGGCTACACCTTC.

The chain carries TRBV13 and TRBJ1-4; D is unclear. Trimming removed 0 bases at V and 10 bases at J, with 12 bases between. Germline V gives CDR1 PRHDT, CDR2 FYEKMQ (reference sequence). This CDR3 spans 14 amino acids. The CDR3, as DNA: TGTGCCAGCAGCTTAGGCCGGGCCGGCGGAAAACTGTTTTTT. It is translated as CASSLGRAGGKLFF.

The V and J genes are TRBV5-4 and TRBJ1-6; the D gene is possibly TRBD1 (5 bases). From germline, CDR1 is SGHNT and CDR2 YYREEE (reference sequence). Trimming shortened V by 3 bases and J by 0 bases, and 10 bases separated the two germline ends. The CDR3 loop spans 16 amino acids. The CDR3 protein is CASSSWGRSYNSPLHF. CDR3 DNA sequence: TGTGCCAGCAGCTCCTGGGGACGCTCCTATAATTCACCCCTCCACTTT. Variable domain in full (rest from reference TRBV5-4 and TRBJ1-6): ETGVTQSPTHLIKTRGQQVTLRCSSQSGHNTVSWYQQALGQGPQFIFQYYREEENGRGNFPPRFSGLQFPNYSSELNVNALELDDSALYLCASSSWGRSYNSPLHFGNGTRLTVT.